This T cell receptor (beta chain) is drawn from a study of cytomegalovirus exposure and HLA in healthy donors. Study-level results: Among TCR beta chains, those listed as cytomegalovirus-associated numbered under 200. What was likely a sequencing artifact was a cluster of highly shared sequence variants. Links to common viral pathogens appeared, in a later analysis, for several of the most significant clusters.

Turning to this clone: Its antigen is as yet unknown.

PCR employed 60 Vbeta and 13 Jbeta primers. This table comes from immunoSEQ multiplex PCR, and its TCRdb copy is limited to in-frame clones, with some not included. The data show fewer than 150,000 clones, with about 80% seen just once and about 5% held by the top ten. This TCR came from a male donor in good health and CMV-seronegative. Material for sequencing was PBMCs.

The CDR3 region is CSAENEQFF. CDR3 DNA sequence: TGCAGTGCTGAGAATGAGCAGTTCTTC. The J gene is TRBJ2-1, the V gene TRBV20-1; D is uncertain. CDR1 and CDR2 (germline): DFQATT, SNEGSKA (reference sequence). Trimming took off 5 bases at V and 7 bases at J, with 3 bases between the two ends. The CDR3 has 9 amino acids.